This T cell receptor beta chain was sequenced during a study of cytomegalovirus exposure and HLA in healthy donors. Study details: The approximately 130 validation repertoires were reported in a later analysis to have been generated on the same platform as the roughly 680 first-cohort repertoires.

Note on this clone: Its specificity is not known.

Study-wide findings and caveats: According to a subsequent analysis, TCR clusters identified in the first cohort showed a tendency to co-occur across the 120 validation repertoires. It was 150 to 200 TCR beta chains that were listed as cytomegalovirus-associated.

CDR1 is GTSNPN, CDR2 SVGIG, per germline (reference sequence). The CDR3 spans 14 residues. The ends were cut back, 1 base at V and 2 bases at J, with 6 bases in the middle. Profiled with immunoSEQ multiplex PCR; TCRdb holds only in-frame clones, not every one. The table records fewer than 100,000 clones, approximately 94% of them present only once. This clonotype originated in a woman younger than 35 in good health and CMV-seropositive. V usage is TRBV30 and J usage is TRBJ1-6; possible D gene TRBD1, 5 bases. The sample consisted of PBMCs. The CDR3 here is CAWSEGAYNSPLHF. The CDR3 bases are TGTGCCTGGAGTGAAGGGGCCTATAATTCACCCCTCCACTTT.